Following are 22 T cell receptor beta chains from one sample sequenced in a study of T-cell reconstitution after alpha-beta-depleted transplantation in children. Unique molecular identifiers were incorporated into the prepared TCRbeta library. Each CDR3 protein gets one entry after TCRdb re-called the PCR reads with MiXCR. The data contain about 500,000 distinct CDR3 sequences, 32% of them seen just once; the ten biggest clones take up approximately 2.3%. The sample in question was PBMCs from the stem cell graft donor, obtained from the stem cell graft. The receptors come from a human donor who donated a stem cell graft to a child with aplastic anemia.

V usage is TRBV11-2 and J usage is TRBJ2-1; TRBD2 matches at 11 bases. The CDR3 is 17 amino acids. V gave up 5 bases and J gave up 8 bases; unmatched junction bases: 14. Germline-derived CDR1 and CDR2 are SGHAT and FQNNGV. CDR3 in DNA: TGTGCCAGCAGCCTAATAACCGGGACTAGCGGTTACGATGAGCAGTTCTTC. It translates to CASSLITGTSGYDEQFF.

This clonotype showed up just a few times. This chain connects TRBV19 to TRBJ1-1; possible D gene TRBD1, 5 bases. The CDR3 runs 14 residues. Germline V CDR1 and CDR2: LNHDA, SQIVND (reference sequence). The V end lost 6 bases, the J end lost 1 base, and 12 bases lay between the germline ends. The CDR3 DNA follows: TGTGCCAGTAGGCAGGGATTTGGGAACACTGAAGCTTTCTTT. Its protein is CASRQGFGNTEAFF.

This clonotype has just a few counts. As DNA, the CDR3 is TGCGCCAGCAGCTTGGTATCGACAGGGGGTATGGGTGAAGCTTTCTTT. Protein sequence: CASSLVSTGGMGEAFF. The chain uses TRBV5-1 and TRBJ1-1; 9 bases match TRBD1. Per the germline V gene, CDR1 is SGHRS and CDR2 is YFSETQ. This CDR3 region has 16 residues. V was pared by 0 bases and J by 7 bases, with 10 bases of the junction left unmatched.

This chain uses TRBV14 with TRBJ2-1, with TRBD2 as a possible D gene (6 bases). Trimming removed 0 bases from V and 4 bases from J, with 19 bases in between. This CDR3 has 18 residues. CDR1 and CDR2 (germline): SGHDN, FVKESK. The CDR3 nucleotides are TGTGCCAGCAGCCAAGATGTAGGTCGGGGGAGGCGGTACAATGAGCAGTTCTTC. The encoded protein is CASSQDVGRGRRYNEQFF.

The chain is built from TRBV7-2 and TRBJ1-1; D not resolved. This CDR3 has 14 residues. Germline assignment: CDR1 SGHTA and CDR2 FQGNSA. Trimming left V 0 bases short and J 6 bases short, with 11 bases between. This CDR3 is CASSLATVNPEAFF. CDR3 bases: TGTGCCAGCAGCTTAGCGACGGTGAATCCTGAAGCTTTCTTT.

The chain has TRBV6-1 and TRBJ1-2, with D possibly being TRBD1 (6 bases). This CDR3 has 14 residues. Trimming shortened V by 3 bases and J by 8 bases, and 16 bases separated the two germline ends. Germline V gene sequence: CDR1 MNHNS, CDR2 SASEGT. DNA for the CDR3: TGTGCCAGCAGTGAGTGGGGGCAGGATCGAGGCTACACCTTC. Translating it yields CASSEWGQDRGYTF.

This clonotype was recorded a few times. The chain combines TRBV20-1 with TRBJ2-7; no definite D call. Between the trimmed V and J ends, which lost 0 bases and 1 base, there was a span of 4 bases. The germline gives CDR1 DFQATT, CDR2 SNEGSKA (reference sequence). This CDR3 is built from 12 residues. Here the CDR3 reads CSAREESYEQYF. The CDR3 DNA is TGCAGTGCTAGAGAGGAGTCCTACGAGCAGTACTTC.

The table lists this clonotype with a few counts. This rearrangement joins TRBV20-1 to TRBJ2-2; D is unresolved. The CDR3 is made up of 13 amino acids. V was pared by 6 bases and J by 2 bases, with 10 bases between. CDR1 and CDR2 (germline): DFQATT, SNEGSKA (reference sequence). CDR3 in DNA: TGCAGTGCAAAAACTACTAACACCGGGGAGCTGTTTTTT. This encodes CSAKTTNTGELFF.

The gene calls are TRBV6-1 and TRBJ2-5; 13 positions match TRBD2. The J segment lost 1 base and the V segment lost 5 bases, leaving 10 bases of the junction unmatched. Germline values: CDR1 MNHNS, CDR2 SASEGT. The CDR3 is 18 amino acids. For the CDR3, the DNA is TGTGCCAGCAGTCCCCGGACTAGCGGGAGTTGGGGCCAAGAGACCCAGTACTTC. Encoded protein: CASSPRTSGSWGQETQYF.

The V and J genes are TRBV7-2 and TRBJ1-5; no definite D call. Trimming took 2 bases from V and 2 from J, leaving 4 bases between them. Germline lookup yields CDR1 SGHTA and CDR2 FQGNSA. The CDR3 has 13 amino acids. CDR3: CASSLFGNQPQHF. The CDR3, as DNA: TGTGCCAGCAGCTTATTCGGCAATCAGCCCCAGCATTTT.

This clonotype was detected many times. This chain connects TRBV12-3 or TRBV12-4 to TRBJ2-1; TRBD1 is a possible D gene (5 bases). The CDR3 is 14 residues long. The V end lost 6 bases, the J end lost 0 bases, and 9 bases lay between the germline ends. The CDR3 coding sequence is TGTGCCAGCAGCCCCAGGGACTCCTACAATGAGCAGTTCTTC. Protein: CASSPRDSYNEQFF.

The chain links TRBV29-1 to TRBJ2-1; maybe TRBD2 (7 bases). The germline V gene has CDR1 SQVTM and CDR2 ANQGSEA. The CDR3 consists of 13 residues. The CDR3 loop reads CGGAVGPYNEQFF. In nucleotides, the CDR3 is TGCGGGGGGGCGGTGGGTCCATACAATGAGCAGTTCTTC.

The chain couples TRBV12-3 or TRBV12-4 to TRBJ1-6; 10 bases match TRBD1. Germline trimming cut 3 bases from V and 9 bases from J; bases unmatched to any gene: 2. The length of the CDR3 is 14 residues. Here the CDR3 DNA reads TGTGCCAGCAGTTTGGACAGGGGGGGTTCACCCCTCCACTTT. It translates to CASSLDRGGSPLHF.

This chain connects TRBV20-1 to TRBJ2-1; 14 bases match TRBD2. The CDR3 has 14 amino acids. Looked up from germline, CDR1 is DFQATT and CDR2 is SNEGSKA (reference sequence). V lost 5 bases and J lost 7; bases outside the gene matches: 4. The CDR3 reads CSAGTSGRMNEQFF. In DNA form, the CDR3 reads TGCAGTGCTGGGACTAGCGGGAGAATGAATGAGCAGTTCTTC.

This clonotype was detected only a few times. The CDR3 DNA is TGTGCCAGCAGCCTCATATCAAGGGGGCTAGCGGGGTCGGAGACCCAGTACTTC. The encoded protein is CASSLISRGLAGSETQYF. The chain couples TRBV6-1 to TRBJ2-5; 9 bases map to TRBD2. Germline V gene sequence: CDR1 MNHNS, CDR2 SASEGT. This CDR3 contains 18 residues. The J segment lost 5 bases and the V segment lost 6 bases, leaving 19 bases of the junction unmatched.

The chain has TRBV6-2 or TRBV6-3 and TRBJ2-7; D not resolved. Germline V lookup: CDR1 MNHEY, CDR2 SVGEGT. Trimming removed 6 bases at V and 2 bases at J, with 11 bases between. This CDR3 has 13 amino acids. DNA for the CDR3: TGTGCCAGCAGCCAAGACACTCCCTACGAGCAGTACGTC. As protein: CASSQDTPYEQYV.

The chain uses TRBV7-9 and TRBJ2-2; TRBD2 might be the D (5 bases). Germline V gives CDR1 SEHNR, CDR2 FQNEAQ (reference sequence). The CDR3 totals 16 residues. Trimming removed 3 bases at V and 1 base at J, with 12 bases between. CDR3 bases: TGTGCCAGCAGCTTTTCCTGGAGCGGGAACACCGGGGAGCTGTTTTTT. Its translation is CASSFSWSGNTGELFF.

This chain links TRBV20-1 with TRBJ1-2; D gene unclear. CDR1 is DFQATT and CDR2 is SNEGSKA in the germline V gene (reference sequence). CDR3 length: 11 amino acids. The V end was cut by 6 bases, the J end by 5 bases, with 10 bases between. Written as DNA, the CDR3 is TGCAGTGCCCGCGAGAGGTATGGCTACACCTTC. Translated, it gives CSARERYGYTF.

J is TRBJ2-1 and V is TRBV4-3; a possible D gene is TRBD2 (6 bases). Trimming shortened V by 6 bases and J by 13 bases, and 16 bases separated the two germline ends. This CDR3 is built from 12 residues. In germline, CDR1 is LGHNA, CDR2 YSLEER. The CDR3 spells CASSHISGTQFF. The CDR3 coding sequence is TGCGCCAGCAGTCACATTTCCGGGACTCAGTTCTTC.

This clonotype was counted only a few times. The rearrangement links TRBV18 to TRBJ2-7; 9 bases are a match to TRBD1. Germline V gene lookup returns CDR1 KGHSH and CDR2 LQKENI. J was trimmed by 5 bases and V by 4 bases; bases with no gene match: 9. The CDR3 has 15 residues. CDR3 coding DNA: TGTGCCAGCTCACAGAACCGGGACAGGGCCAACGAGCAGTACGTC. Translating gives CASSQNRDRANEQYV.

The J gene is TRBJ2-2, the V gene TRBV7-8; TRBD2 might be the D (8 bases). This CDR3 spans 16 amino acids. Between the trimmed V and J ends, which lost 8 bases and 0 bases, there was a span of 16 bases. CDR1 and CDR2 from the germline V gene are SGHVS and FQNEAQ. As DNA, the CDR3 is TGTGCCAGCGCAGGGGGGACTAGAGCGAACACCGGGGAGCTGTTTTTT. Translated, it gives CASAGGTRANTGELFF.

The chain links TRBV7-8 to TRBJ2-1; D may be TRBD1 (5 bases). V shed 1 base and J shed 4 bases, with 17 bases lying between them. The CDR3 has 17 amino acids. Per germline, CDR1 SGHVS and CDR2 FQNEAQ. The CDR3 nucleotides read TGTGCCAGCAGCTTAGGGCCCAAGGGGCGGCGTTACAATGAGCAGTTCTTC. This encodes CASSLGPKGRRYNEQFF.